This TCR beta chain was identified in a study of T cell clusters in autoimmune cytopenias. Of note for this clonotype: No antigen is known for it.

Study conclusions and caveats: No cluster-lack signature appeared between secondary cytopenia and chronic lymphocytic leukemia patients, apparently due to lymphoma masking. The T cell clusters were defined only in silico, without experimental functional validation. TRB repertoire shifts in secondary cytopenia and chronic lymphocytic leukemia mostly reflected lymphoma, not autoimmunity.

One tube held mixed TRB-A and TRB-B primer pools for touch-down PCR. Reprocessing the multiplex PCR reads, TCRdb reports a single entry for every CDR3 protein and omits DNA. Its clone listing holds some 8,400 distinct CDR3 sequences. The CDR3 runs to 14 residues. Germline CDR1 and CDR2: PRHDT and FYEKMQ (reference sequence). Roughly 38,000 genome equivalents of blood DNA were amplified for TRB. The clonotype originates from a human donor with an autoimmune cytopenia or autoimmune hepatitis (not recorded which). The sequenced sample consisted of peripheral blood. V gene TRBV13 combines with J gene TRBJ2-3; TCRdb's D call of TRBD1 is untestable without DNA. The CDR3 spells CASSPTGGPDTQYF.